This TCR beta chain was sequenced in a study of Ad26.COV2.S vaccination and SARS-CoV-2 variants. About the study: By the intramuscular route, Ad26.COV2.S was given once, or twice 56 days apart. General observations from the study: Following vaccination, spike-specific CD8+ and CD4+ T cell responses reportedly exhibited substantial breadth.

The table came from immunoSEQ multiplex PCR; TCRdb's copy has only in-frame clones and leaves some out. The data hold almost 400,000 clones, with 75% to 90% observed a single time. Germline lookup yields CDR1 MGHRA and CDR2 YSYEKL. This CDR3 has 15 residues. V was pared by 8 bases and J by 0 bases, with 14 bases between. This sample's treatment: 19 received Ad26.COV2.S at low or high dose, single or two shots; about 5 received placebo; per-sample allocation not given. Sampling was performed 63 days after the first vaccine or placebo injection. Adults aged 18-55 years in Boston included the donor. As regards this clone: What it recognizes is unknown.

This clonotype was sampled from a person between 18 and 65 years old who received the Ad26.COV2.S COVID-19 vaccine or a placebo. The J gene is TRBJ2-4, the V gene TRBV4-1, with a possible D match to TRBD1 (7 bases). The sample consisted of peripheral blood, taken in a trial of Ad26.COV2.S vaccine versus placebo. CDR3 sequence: CASGPGGIAKNIQYF. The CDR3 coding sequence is TGCGCCAGCGGCCCAGGGGGGATAGCCAAAAACATTCAGTACTTC.